A single sample gave rise to the 23 T cell receptor beta chains below, sequenced in a study of cytotoxic CD8 clonotypes in ibrutinib-treated CLL. Generated by immunoSEQ multiplex PCR, the TCRdb table keeps only in-frame clones and is missing some. This sample has about 68,000 clones, with around 68% found just once. The material was PBMCs, obtained after 12 months of ibrutinib treatment. Receptors originate from a human donor with chronic lymphocytic leukemia.

The chain links TRBV19 to TRBJ2-5; the D is unclear. Trimming cost V 1 base and J 2 bases, with 8 bases left between them. The CDR3 totals 14 residues. CDR1 is LNHDA, CDR2 SQIVND, per germline (reference sequence). CDR3 in amino acids: CASSIGLGQETQYF. In DNA, the CDR3 is TGTGCCAGTAGTATAGGGCTAGGGCAAGAGACCCAGTACTTC. The full variable domain, completed using reference TRBV19 and TRBJ2-5, is DGGITQSPKYLFRKEGQNVTLSCEQNLNHDAMYWYRQDPGQGLRLIYYSQIVNDFQKGDIAEGYSVSREKKESFPLTVTSAQKNPTAFYLCASSIGLGQETQYFGPGTRLLVL.

The rearrangement joins TRBV2 to TRBJ2-5, with 16 bases matching TRBD2. Germline V CDR1 and CDR2: SNHLY, FYNNEI. V trimming: 6 bases; J trimming: 5 bases; junction bases outside the gene matches: 6. This CDR3 contains 16 residues. CDR3 amino acids: CASSGTSGGAKETQYF. CDR3 in DNA: TGTGCCAGCAGCGGGACTAGCGGGGGGGCCAAGGAGACCCAGTACTTC.

This clone has just a few counts. This chain connects TRBV28 to TRBJ2-7; D possibly matches TRBD1 or TRBD2 (5 bases each). CDR3 size: 13 residues. Germline CDR1 MDHEN, CDR2 SYDVKM. V was trimmed by 7 bases and J by 1 base, leaving 11 bases between them. In nucleotides, the CDR3 is TGTGCCAGCATGGGACGTCCTTCCTACGAGCAGTACTTC. Protein product: CASMGRPSYEQYF.

The genes are TRBV4-1 and TRBJ1-6; D unresolved. Germline V gene lookup returns CDR1 MGHRA and CDR2 YSYEKL. V lost 1 base, J lost 6 bases, and 4 bases lay in between. The CDR3 covers 13 residues. CDR3 nucleotide sequence: TGCGCCAGCAGCCAAGTGTCTAATTCACCCCTCCACTTT. This sequence encodes CASSQVSNSPLHF.

V usage is TRBV7-9 and J usage is TRBJ2-3, with 7 bases lining up with TRBD2. Germline assignment: CDR1 SEHNR and CDR2 FQNEAQ (reference sequence). V trimming: 2 bases; J trimming: 0 bases; junction bases outside the gene matches: 8. This CDR3 has 17 amino acids. For the CDR3, the DNA is TGTGCCAGCAGCTTAAAACGGGGGGTATCTAGCACAGATACGCAGTATTTT. Translated, it gives CASSLKRGVSSTDTQYF.

This chain connects TRBV4-2 to TRBJ1-2; 8 bases are a match to TRBD1. Germline CDR1 reads LGHNA; CDR2 reads YNFKEQ. The CDR3 has 16 amino acids. V was clipped by 0 bases and J by 1 base; unmatched bases: 4. In nucleotides, the CDR3 is TGTGCCAGCAGCCAAGAGGGGGACAGGATTAACTATGGCTACACCTTC. As protein: CASSQEGDRINYGYTF.

The V and J genes are TRBV10-3 and TRBJ1-5; 7 bases are a match to TRBD1. Germline values: CDR1 ENHRY, CDR2 SYGVKD. Trimming cost V 6 bases and J 0 bases; bases outside gene matches: 5. CDR3 length equals 15 residues. In DNA form, the CDR3 reads TGTGCCATCAGCAGGACAGGAGATAGCAATCAGCCCCAGCATTTT. It translates to CAISRTGDSNQPQHF.

On this clone: An end of the junction does not agree with germline; a read error may underlie this. The chain uses TRBV5-4 and TRBJ2-1; TRBD2 agrees at 9 bases. The CDR3 contains 16 residues. Germline-derived CDR1 and CDR2 are SGHNT and YYREEE (reference sequence). The CDR3 region is CASSQDAGGVYNEQFF. The CDR3 nucleotides are TGCGCCAGCAGCCAAGATGCGGGGGGGGTCTACAATGAGCAGTTCTTC. The full variable domain, completed using reference TRBV5-4 and TRBJ2-1, is ETGVTQSPTHLIKTRGQQVTLRCSSQSGHNTVSWYQQALGQGPQFIFQYYREEENGRGNFPPRFSGLQFPNYSSELNVNALELDDSALYLCASSQDAGGVYNEQFFGPGTRLTVL.

The CDR3 loop reads CASSPGHGTGVYEQYF. CDR3 in DNA: TGCGCCAGCAGCCCAGGGCACGGGACAGGGGTCTACGAGCAGTACTTC. The chain is built from TRBV4-3 and TRBJ2-7, with 10 bases that match TRBD1. From germline, CDR1 is LGHNA and CDR2 YSLEER. CDR3 size: 16 residues. J gave up 3 bases and V 4 bases, and 9 bases lay outside the gene matches.

This chain connects TRBV5-1 to TRBJ2-1; maybe TRBD1 (5 bases). V lost 6 bases and J 7 bases, leaving 17 bases between the germline ends. The CDR3 loop spans 14 amino acids. Germline CDR1 is SGHRS and CDR2 is YFSETQ. The chain's CDR3 is CASTYDSGRNEQFF. The CDR3 DNA reads as TGCGCCAGCACCTATGATTCAGGGCGGAATGAGCAGTTCTTC.

The chain combines TRBV6-1 with TRBJ1-2; weak D call: TRBD1 (5 bases). The CDR3 totals 15 residues. V lost 2 bases and J 5 bases, leaving 15 bases between the germline ends. The germline V gene encodes CDR1 MNHNS and CDR2 SASEGT. The DNA of the CDR3 is TGTGCCAGCAGTGAATTGGGACGACCCGGGTATGGCTACACCTTC. Residues: CASSELGRPGYGYTF.

Here the CDR3 DNA reads TGTGCCAGCAGCCCTTATCGGGGTGAGCAGTACTTC. This translates into CASSPYRGEQYF. The chain links TRBV5-4 to TRBJ2-7; a possible D gene is TRBD2 (5 bases). Germline CDR1 and CDR2: SGHNT and YYREEE (reference sequence). Trimming left V 4 bases short and J 7 bases short, with 12 bases between. This CDR3 is 12 amino acids long. Full variable domain (outside the CDR3, taken from reference TRBV5-4 and TRBJ2-7): ETGVTQSPTHLIKTRGQQVTLRCSSQSGHNTVSWYQQALGQGPQFIFQYYREEENGRGNFPPRFSGLQFPNYSSELNVNALELDDSALYLCASSPYRGEQYFGPGTRLTVT.

The CDR3 bases are TGTGCCAGCTCACGGGGACAGGGGGCAAACACCGGGGAGCTGTTTTTT. Translation gives CASSRGQGANTGELFF. The chain is built from TRBV6-4 and TRBJ2-2; TRBD1 aligns across 12 bases. From germline, CDR1 is MRHNA and CDR2 SNTAGT. The length of the CDR3 is 16 residues. Trimming at V came to 8 bases and at J to 2 bases, leaving 6 bases not matched to a gene.

The chain has TRBV7-2 and TRBJ1-4; D is unclear. V was pared by 6 bases and J by 3 bases, with 17 bases between. The germline V gene has CDR1 SGHTA and CDR2 FQGNSA. The CDR3 runs 16 residues. The CDR3 protein is CASSRAIPGPNEKLFF. CDR3 sequence (DNA): TGTGCCAGCAGTAGGGCTATCCCGGGCCCTAATGAAAAACTGTTTTTT.

By sample fraction, this clone is medium-sized (0.01 to 0.1%). The V call is TRBV4-3, the J call TRBJ1-2; a weak D match, TRBD1 (5 bases). This CDR3 spans 15 amino acids. Germline V gives CDR1 LGHNA, CDR2 YSLEER. The V and J ends lost 4 bases and 2 bases respectively, with 14 bases between them. The CDR3 region is CASSPILGENYGYTF. The CDR3 DNA sequence: TGCGCCAGCAGCCCCATATTGGGGGAAAACTATGGCTACACCTTC.

The CDR3 nucleotides read TGTGCCAGTAGTCCCCGGGTGGGCCGCACAGATACGCAGTATTTT. Its protein product is CASSPRVGRTDTQYF. V usage is TRBV19 and J usage is TRBJ2-3; D is ambiguous. V lost 5 bases and J lost 1, with 13 bases in between. This CDR3 has 15 residues. CDR1 and CDR2 (germline): LNHDA, SQIVND (reference sequence).

The chain recombines TRBV12-2 with TRBJ2-7; the table names TRBD1, a call not compared with the DNA. The assigned J gene may be wrong: the sequence end matches TRBJ2-5 better. TRBV12-2 is described as a pseudogene. The CDR3 loop spans 13 amino acids. CDR3 loop: CASRPRGQETQYF. Written as DNA, the CDR3 is TGTGCAAGTCGCCCCAGGGGACAAGAGACCCAGTACTTC.

A few counts support this clone. The V gene is TRBV28, the J gene TRBJ2-7; 8 bases align to TRBD2. This CDR3 has 13 amino acids. Losses at the gene ends were 6 bases for V and 3 bases for J; bases not matched to a gene: 4. Germline assignment: CDR1 MDHEN and CDR2 SYDVKM. CDR3 bases: TGTGCCAGCAGACGGGGGGGGTACTACGAGCAGTACTTC. This codes for CASRRGGYYEQYF.

This clone was detected a few times. The chain carries TRBV28 and TRBJ1-2; 7 bases match TRBD1. Germline trimming cut 8 bases from V and 6 bases from J; bases unmatched to any gene: 9. Per germline, CDR1 MDHEN and CDR2 SYDVKM. The CDR3 runs 13 residues. The CDR3 nucleotides read TGTGCCAGCCGGACAGGTCCGAATAATGGCTACACCTTC. Its translation is CASRTGPNNGYTF.

This chain connects TRBV4-1 to TRBJ2-5, with D possibly being TRBD1 (5 bases). Germline lookup yields CDR1 MGHRA and CDR2 YSYEKL. V was trimmed by 0 bases and J by 5 bases, leaving 13 bases between them. The CDR3 covers 15 residues. CDR3 nucleotide sequence: TGCGCCAGCAGCCAAGACTCAGGGTTCGGGGAGACCCAGTACTTC. Amino acids: CASSQDSGFGETQYF.

This chain connects TRBV4-3 to TRBJ2-1; D is perhaps TRBD2 (5 bases). The V end was cut by 0 bases, the J end by 1 base, with 10 bases between. The V gene's germline CDR1 is LGHNA and CDR2 YSLEER. This CDR3 has 16 residues. The DNA for the CDR3 is TGCGCCAGCAGCCAAGATTTGAGGGTATCCTACAATGAGCAGTTCTTC. It is translated as CASSQDLRVSYNEQFF.

This clone turned up a few times. V is TRBV7-2 and J is TRBJ1-6, with unresolved D. The CDR3 totals 15 residues. Germline assignment: CDR1 SGHTA and CDR2 FQGNSA. Trimming cost V 3 bases and J 6 bases, with 12 bases left between them. The CDR3 loop reads CASSFGDRGNSPLHF. CDR3 nucleotides: TGTGCCAGCAGCTTCGGTGATCGCGGTAATTCACCCCTCCACTTT. Looking up the rest from reference TRBV7-2 and TRBJ1-6 gives the full variable domain: GAGVSQSPSNKVTEKGKDVELRCDPISGHTALYWYRQSLGQGLEFLIYFQGNSAPDKSGLPSDRFSAERTGGSVSTLTIQRTQQEDSAVYLCASSFGDRGNSPLHFGNGTRLTVT.

This sequence joins TRBV13 and TRBJ1-4; no firm D call. This CDR3 is 12 amino acids long. Germline values: CDR1 PRHDT, CDR2 FYEKMQ (reference sequence). V dropped 5 bases and J dropped 7 bases, with 8 bases sitting between them. The CDR3: CASSAEREKLFF. CDR3 DNA: TGTGCCAGCAGCGCCGAGCGTGAAAAACTGTTTTTT.